One sample yielded the 3 T cell receptor beta chains listed below, sequenced in a study of cytomegalovirus exposure and HLA in healthy donors. 13 Jbeta primers and 60 Vbeta primers were used for the PCR. Profiling relied on immunoSEQ multiplex PCR, and the TCRdb table lists in-frame clones only, not all of them. The repertoire holds approximately 150,000 clones, with roughly 73% as singletons. The material sequenced was PBMCs. These receptors were collected from a young man in good health and CMV-seropositive.

This clone was found once. The chain recombines TRBV15 with TRBJ2-2; no definite D call. There are 16 residues in the CDR3. The germline V gene has CDR1 LNHNV and CDR2 YYDKDF (reference sequence). Trimming took off 0 bases at V and 1 base at J, with 9 bases between the two ends. The CDR3 here is CATSRDRFGNTGELFF. In DNA, the CDR3 is TGTGCCACCAGCAGAGATCGGTTTGGGAACACCGGGGAGCTGTTTTTT.

The rearrangement joins TRBV2 to TRBJ2-2, with 7 bases matching TRBD1. Germline assignment: CDR1 SNHLY and CDR2 FYNNEI. With 6 bases clipped from V and 6 bases from J, the junction kept 7 bases outside the gene matches. CDR3 length: 14 amino acids. This CDR3 reads CASRGDSFSGELFF. In nucleotides, the CDR3 is TGTGCCAGCAGGGGGGACAGTTTCTCCGGGGAGCTGTTTTTT.

The rearrangement uses TRBV28 and TRBJ2-7, with a tentative D call TRBD1 (6 bases). Trimming pared 10 bases from V and 4 bases from J, leaving 14 bases between. Germline V CDR1 and CDR2: MDHEN, SYDVKM. CDR3 length: 12 residues. Here the CDR3 reads CATHGQIYEQYF. The DNA for the CDR3 is TGTGCCACCCATGGACAGATATACGAGCAGTACTTC.